This T cell receptor beta chain was identified in a study of OX40 agonist ivuxolimab in advanced cancers. Study background: Patients receiving dose escalation had hepatocellular carcinoma, melanoma, renal cell or head and neck cancer.

Germline V CDR1 and CDR2: KGHSH, LQKENI. This CDR3 has 15 amino acids. The ends lost 6 bases at V and 1 base at J; junction bases unmatched: 7. This clone appeared a single time. Antigen specificity is unknown. Whole-study results and caveats: Both CD4+ and CD8+ T cell populations in blood had undergone clonal expansion by week 6 at 0.1 to 3.0 mg/kg. The average count of expanded clones was higher among CD8+ T cells than among CD4+.

Assay: immunoSEQ multiplex PCR; the TCRdb copy retains only in-frame clones and omits some. The sample lists roughly 80,000 clones, just over 85% seen once, with approximately 1.9% in the top ten. This clonotype originated in an adult with an advanced solid tumor such as melanoma, head and neck, liver or kidney cancer. This specimen was CD4+ or CD8+ T cells sorted from blood, taken in a trial of the OX40 agonist ivuxolimab. The chain carries TRBV18 and TRBJ1-1, with 8 bases matching TRBD1. The CDR3 DNA follows: TGTGCCAGCTCTACCACTCAGGGGGCGAACACTGAAGCTTTCTTT. Translating it yields CASSTTQGANTEAFF.